This TCR beta chain was sequenced during a study of post-analysis software for immune sequencing data. Overall study context: Some patients lacked subtype; others had relapsing-remitting, secondary progressive or progressive-relapsing disease.

Trimming took off 5 bases at V and 1 base at J, with 23 bases between the two ends. Germline V gives CDR1 SGHVS, CDR2 FQNEAQ. CDR3 length equals 18 residues. Prepared TCR beta cDNA libraries contained unique molecular identifiers. T cells, roughly 1 to 10 million of them, yielded some 500,000 cDNA molecules. TCRdb re-derived calls from the PCR reads in MiXCR, one entry per CDR3 protein. The table has fewer than 900,000 distinct CDR3 sequences, about half seen once; the top ten hold roughly 4.9%. General study results and limits: Five TRBV segments appeared more often in patients than in controls, and TRBV5-6, TRBV5-1 and TRBV20-1 were among these. Same-batch preparations were strongly co-clustered by F measure. Comparison with controls showed significantly lower normalized Chao1 diversity in multiple sclerosis patients.

In the case of this clonotype: The antigen is not known.

The TCR originated in a girl aged 10-17 years with multiple sclerosis. Sequenced sample: blood. V and J are TRBV7-8 and TRBJ1-1, with D possibly being TRBD1 (6 bases). CDR3 nucleotides: TGTGCCAGCAGCGACGAACCAAGGACAGTCAAGAGGAACACTGAAGCTTTCTTT. This encodes CASSDEPRTVKRNTEAFF.